The sequence of this TCR beta chain was determined in a study of blood T cell repertoires in COVID-19. Study details: PBMCs, B-cell-depleted T cells, or T cells were the source of the cDNA or gDNA that made up the material.

As processed by the authors: Reference gene primer amplification yielded estimated nucleated cell counts. Profiling relied on immunoSEQ multiplex PCR, and the TCRdb table lists in-frame clones only, not all of them. V, J and clone size were drawn from that table, and D and trimming were deduced from the DNA. The sample gives roughly 260,000 clones, approximately 86% of which show up once; around 3.2% is in the top ten. The CDR3 has 15 amino acids. J lost 3 bases, V lost 6 bases, and 7 bases had no gene match. Germline CDR1 reads MNHEY; CDR2 reads SVGEGT. V and J are TRBV6-2 or TRBV6-3 and TRBJ2-3, with 9 bases matching TRBD2. This TCR was sampled from a woman aged 18-29 years with acute or convalescent COVID-19. The sequencing sample was made of peripheral blood. The DNA for the CDR3 is TGTGCCAGCAGCGGTCCGGGACTAGCTACAGATACGCAGTATTTT. It yields the protein CASSGPGLATDTQYF.